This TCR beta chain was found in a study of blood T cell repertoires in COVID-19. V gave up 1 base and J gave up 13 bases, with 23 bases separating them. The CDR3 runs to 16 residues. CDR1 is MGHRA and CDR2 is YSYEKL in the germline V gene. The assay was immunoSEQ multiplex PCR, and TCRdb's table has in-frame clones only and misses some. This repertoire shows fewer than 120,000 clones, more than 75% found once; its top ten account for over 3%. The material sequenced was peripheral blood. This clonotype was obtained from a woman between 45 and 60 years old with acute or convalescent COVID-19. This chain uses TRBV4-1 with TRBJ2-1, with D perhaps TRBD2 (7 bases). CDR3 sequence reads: CASSQGFRAEGGGQFF. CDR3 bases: TGCGCCAGCAGCCAAGGGTTCCGAGCGGAGGGGGGGGGACAGTTCTTC.